Following are 8 T cell receptor beta chains from one sample sequenced in a study of OX40 agonist ivuxolimab in advanced cancers. The data were produced by immunoSEQ multiplex PCR, yet TCRdb's version contains in-frame clones alone and is incomplete. This sample yields fewer than 100,000 clones, of which approximately 82% are seen a single time; about 0.8% belongs to the top ten. The sequencing used CD4+ or CD8+ T cells sorted from blood, collected in a trial of the OX40 agonist ivuxolimab. These TCRs come from an adult with an advanced solid tumor such as melanoma, head and neck, liver or kidney cancer.

The chain joins TRBV27 to TRBJ2-7; 7 nucleotides agree with TRBD1. Germline V gene data show CDR1 as MNHEY and CDR2 as SMNVEV (reference sequence). The CDR3 loop spans 14 amino acids. With V trimmed by 8 bases and J by 3 bases, 10 bases remained unmatched. This CDR3 is CASRGTEKDYEQYF. Here the CDR3 DNA reads TGTGCCAGCCGAGGGACAGAGAAGGACTACGAGCAGTACTTC.

The J gene is TRBJ1-4, the V gene TRBV29-1; the D is unclear. V was cut by 3 bases and J by 5 bases, with 7 bases left in between. Germline V CDR1 and CDR2: SQVTM, ANQGSEA. The CDR3 is 12 residues long. This chain's CDR3 is CSVDPGNEKLFF. CDR3 coding DNA: TGCAGCGTTGACCCGGGGAATGAAAAACTGTTTTTT.

This clone was counted a single time. The chain employs TRBV15 and TRBJ2-5; TRBD1 aligns across 8 bases. The germline gives CDR1 LNHNV, CDR2 YYDKDF (reference sequence). V was clipped by 4 bases and J by 5 bases; unmatched bases: 12. The CDR3 has 16 residues. CDR3 coding DNA: TGTGCCACCAGCAACATATTTGACAGGGGACAGGAGACCCAGTACTTC. As protein: CATSNIFDRGQETQYF.

The rearrangement joins TRBV11-2 to TRBJ2-2; 15 bases are shared with TRBD2. CDR1 is SGHAT, CDR2 FQNNGV, per germline. The length of the CDR3 is 16 residues. The trim removed 5 bases at V and 7 bases at J, leaving 5 bases unmatched. CDR3 DNA: TGTGCCAGCAGCCTTCCGGGACTAGCGGGAGGCGGGGAGCTGTTTTTT. Residues: CASSLPGLAGGGELFF. The full variable domain, its missing parts supplied by reference TRBV11-2 and TRBJ2-2, is EAGVAQSPRYKIIEKRQSVAFWCNPISGHATLYWYQQILGQGPKLLIQFQNNGVVDDSQLPKDRFSAERLKGVDSTLKIQPAKLEDSAVYLCASSLPGLAGGGELFFGEGSRLTVL.

V gene TRBV12-5 combines with J gene TRBJ2-3; D may be TRBD2 (6 bases). The CDR3 spans 15 residues. The germline V gene encodes CDR1 LGHNT and CDR2 FRNRAP. Trimming stripped 6 bases from V and 3 bases from J, with 16 bases between. The CDR3 loop reads CASGTREYGTDTQYF. CDR3 nucleotides: TGTGCTAGTGGAACTCGGGAGTACGGGACAGATACGCAGTATTTT.

This chain joins TRBV11-2 and TRBJ2-1, with 13 bases aligning to TRBD2. The CDR3 is 17 residues long. Germline trimming cut 6 bases from V and 5 bases from J; bases unmatched to any gene: 10. Germline loops: CDR1 SGHAT, CDR2 FQNNGV. The CDR3 spells CASRGTSGNQYDNEQFF. DNA for the CDR3: TGTGCCAGCAGAGGGACTAGCGGGAACCAATATGACAATGAGCAGTTCTTC. Together with reference TRBV11-2 and TRBJ2-1, the CDR3 gives the full variable domain: EAGVAQSPRYKIIEKRQSVAFWCNPISGHATLYWYQQILGQGPKLLIQFQNNGVVDDSQLPKDRFSAERLKGVDSTLKIQPAKLEDSAVYLCASRGTSGNQYDNEQFFGPGTRLTVL.

The chain links TRBV15 to TRBJ1-2; 9 bases map to TRBD1. Germline V gene sequence: CDR1 LNHNV, CDR2 YYDKDF (reference sequence). With 4 bases clipped from V and 7 bases from J, the junction kept 16 bases outside the gene matches. The CDR3 contains 17 residues. This CDR3 reads CATSTYRPTGGESGYTF. The CDR3 coding sequence is TGTGCCACCAGCACCTATAGGCCGACAGGGGGGGAATCTGGCTACACCTTC.

For the CDR3, the DNA is TGTGCCAGCAGCGCCCGACAGGGGAACACCGGGGAGCTGTTTTTT. Its protein product is CASSARQGNTGELFF. This chain joins TRBV7-3 and TRBJ2-2; 7 bases match TRBD1. CDR1 SGHTA and CDR2 FQGTGA come from the germline V gene. CDR3 length: 15 amino acids. Trimming cost V 5 bases and J 1 base; bases outside gene matches: 4.